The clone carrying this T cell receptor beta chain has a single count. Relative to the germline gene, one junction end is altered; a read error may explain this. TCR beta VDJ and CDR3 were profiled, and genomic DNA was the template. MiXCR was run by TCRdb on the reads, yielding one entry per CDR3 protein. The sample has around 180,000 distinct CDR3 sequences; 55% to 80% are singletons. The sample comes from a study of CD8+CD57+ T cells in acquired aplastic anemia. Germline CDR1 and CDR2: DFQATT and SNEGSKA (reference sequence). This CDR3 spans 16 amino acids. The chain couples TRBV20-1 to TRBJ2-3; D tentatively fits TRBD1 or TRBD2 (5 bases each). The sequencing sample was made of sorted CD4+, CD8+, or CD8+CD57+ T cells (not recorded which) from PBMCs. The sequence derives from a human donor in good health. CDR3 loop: CSARDYGSGSADTRYF. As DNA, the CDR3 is TGCAGTGCTAGGGATTACGGGTCAGGGAGCGCAGATACGCGGTATTTT.